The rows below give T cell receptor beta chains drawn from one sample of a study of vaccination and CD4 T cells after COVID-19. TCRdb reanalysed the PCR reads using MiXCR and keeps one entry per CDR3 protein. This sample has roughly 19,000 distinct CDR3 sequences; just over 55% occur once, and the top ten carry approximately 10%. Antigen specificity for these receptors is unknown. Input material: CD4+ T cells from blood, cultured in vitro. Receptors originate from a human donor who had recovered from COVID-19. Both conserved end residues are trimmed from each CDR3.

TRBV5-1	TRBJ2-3	ASSYTADTQY
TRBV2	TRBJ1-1	ASSRGARNTEAF
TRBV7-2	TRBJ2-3	ASSLALAGADTQY
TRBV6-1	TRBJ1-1	ASTLQGAGNTEAF
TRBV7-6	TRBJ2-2	ASSVWGTSGMTGELF
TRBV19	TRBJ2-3	ASSPPGTSTTFDTQY
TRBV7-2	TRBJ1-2	ASSSTGFYGYT
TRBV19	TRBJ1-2	ASSKKGGPYGYT
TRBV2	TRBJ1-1	ASSASGFFEAF
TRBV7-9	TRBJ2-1	ASSLGRVLYNEQF
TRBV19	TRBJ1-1	ASDQGAVGGNTEAF
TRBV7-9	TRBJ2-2	ASSQPPGQAGTGELF
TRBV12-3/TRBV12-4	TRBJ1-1	ASCWTGARTEAF
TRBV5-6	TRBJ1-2	ASSYENYGYT
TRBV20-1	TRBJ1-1	SARRQDRGEAF
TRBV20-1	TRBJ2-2	SAREGGGQGGELF
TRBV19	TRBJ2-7	ASSTGTTTYEQY
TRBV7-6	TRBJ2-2	ASSLATGSNTGELF
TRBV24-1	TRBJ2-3	ATSDLGPDRDTQY
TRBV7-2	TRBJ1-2	ASSQGQGYGYT
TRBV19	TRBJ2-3	ASRIGDRVEDTQY
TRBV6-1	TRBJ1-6	ASSDRSPFPLH
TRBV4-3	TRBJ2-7	ASSLGTPPYEQY
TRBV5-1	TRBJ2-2	ASSSIPDQGGELF
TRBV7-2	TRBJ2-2	ASSLLGGGNTGELF
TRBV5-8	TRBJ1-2	ASSRKGFRGAHGYT
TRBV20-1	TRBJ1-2	SARERGGNYGYT
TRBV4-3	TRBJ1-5	ASSQDESRQGNQPQH
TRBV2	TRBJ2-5	ASSRTGASRETQY
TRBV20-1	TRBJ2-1	SALGLLNEQF
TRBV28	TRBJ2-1	ASSPLTGRGQF
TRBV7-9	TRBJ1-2	ASSLGGTGLYGYT